A selection of T cell receptor beta chains follows, all from one sample in a study of T-cell reconstitution after alpha-beta-depleted transplantation in children. TCRdb passed the PCR reads through MiXCR, listing each CDR3 protein once. The sample has 550,000 to 600,000 distinct CDR3 sequences, around 23% seen once. The sample here was PBMCs, mostly from graft donor cells, taken 360 days after TCRalphabeta/CD19-depleted stem cell transplant. These receptors came from a boy under two years old who had a stem cell transplant for acute myeloid leukemia, so the T cells may come from the graft donor. The CDR3 runs from the conserved cysteine through the conserved F or W. A D gene is named only where the DNA matches it firmly. Some rows have no size entry. The others give once, few or many, or a class for an expanded clone.

D	size	J	V	CDR3	DNA
-	few	TRBJ1-1	TRBV6-5	CASSYKRKRNTEAFF	TGTGCCAGCAGTTACAAGCGGAAAAGGAACACTGAAGCTTTCTTT
-	few	TRBJ2-2	TRBV4-1	CASSQEGPSLGELFF	TGCGCCAGCAGCCAAGAGGGACCATCCCTCGGGGAGCTGTTTTTT
-	-	TRBJ2-5	TRBV4-3	CASSHATGGTEETQYF	TGCGCCAGCAGCCATGCGACGGGGGGCACCGAAGAGACCCAGTACTTC
-	-	TRBJ2-1	TRBV21-1	CASSKAGQGWQFF	TGTGCCAGCAGCAAAGCGGGACAGGGGTGGCAGTTCTTC
-	few	TRBJ2-1	TRBV7-2	CASSPRFGDEQFF	TGTGCCAGCAGCCCGCGGTTCGGGGATGAGCAGTTCTTC
-	-	TRBJ2-1	TRBV20-1	CSARDGGPRLLEQFF	TGCAGTGCTAGAGATGGAGGGCCTCGACTACTGGAGCAGTTCTTC
-	-	TRBJ2-5	TRBV10-3	CAISDSGGETQYF	TGTGCCATCAGTGACAGTGGAGGAGAGACCCAGTACTTC
-	-	TRBJ2-5	TRBV20-1	CSARGWVGQETQYF	TGCAGTGCTAGAGGATGGGTAGGGCAAGAGACCCAGTACTTC
TRBD1	many	TRBJ1-1	TRBV20-1	CSATGGTVSEAFF	TGCAGTGCCACAGGGGGGACTGTCTCCGAAGCTTTCTTT
-	-	TRBJ1-2	TRBV12-3/TRBV12-4	CASSSDSIYGYTF	TGTGCCAGCAGTTCCGACTCAATCTATGGCTACACCTTC
TRBD1	-	TRBJ1-1	TRBV29-1	CSVGNSWTGGLVTEAFF	TGCAGCGTTGGAAATTCTTGGACAGGGGGGCTCGTCACTGAAGCTTTCTTT
-	many	TRBJ1-5	TRBV7-2	CASSLHGRGYSNQPQHF	TGTGCCAGCAGCTTACACGGCAGGGGATATAGCAATCAGCCCCAGCATTTT
-	few	TRBJ2-7	TRBV20-1	CSARDHPSSSYEQYF	TGCAGTGCTAGAGATCATCCCTCGAGCTCCTACGAGCAGTACTTC
-	many	TRBJ2-3	TRBV20-1	CSAPQGRGSPDTQYF	TGCAGTGCTCCACAGGGACGGGGAAGCCCAGATACGCAGTATTTT
-	-	TRBJ1-5	TRBV5-5	CASSLAINRSNQPQHF	TGTGCCAGCAGCTTGGCTATCAACCGTAGCAATCAGCCCCAGCATTTT
-	-	TRBJ2-3	TRBV20-1	CSASLPDEWGQYF	TGCAGTGCTAGTCTCCCCGACGAATGGGGGCAGTATTTT
-	many	TRBJ2-4	TRBV5-5	CASSLGNRDSDIQYF	TGTGCCAGCAGCTTGGGAAACAGGGATTCAGACATTCAGTACTTC
-	-	TRBJ2-4	TRBV4-3	CASSQDQGGTKNIQYF	TGCGCCAGCAGCCAAGATCAAGGGGGAACCAAAAACATTCAGTACTTC
-	-	TRBJ2-7	TRBV5-6	CAKTQTDEQYF	TGTGCCAAGACTCAGACCGACGAGCAGTACTTC
TRBD2	few	TRBJ2-1	TRBV6-4	CASSYLAGARGGEQFF	TGTGCCAGCAGTTACTTAGCGGGGGCGCGCGGAGGGGAGCAGTTCTTC
TRBD1	few	TRBJ2-5	TRBV7-2	CASSLDRDQETQYF	TGTGCCAGCAGCCTGGACAGGGATCAAGAGACCCAGTACTTC
-	many	TRBJ1-4	TRBV5-1	CASSLEVREKLFF	TGCGCCAGCAGCTTGGAGGTTCGCGAAAAACTGTTTTTT
-	many	TRBJ1-3	TRBV10-3	CAIRTTGAGNTIYF	TGTGCCATCAGGACGACAGGCGCGGGAAACACCATATATTTT
-	many	TRBJ1-1	TRBV21-1	CASSKKVGDRGEGMDTEAFF	TGTGCCAGCAGCAAAAAAGTGGGGGACAGGGGAGAGGGAATGGACACTGAAGCTTTCTTT
TRBD1	-	TRBJ2-7	TRBV6-2/TRBV6-3	CASSSSPGQDFWVEQYF	TGTGCCAGCAGTTCTTCCCCGGGACAGGACTTTTGGGTCGAGCAGTACTTC
TRBD1	many	TRBJ2-3	TRBV4-2	CASSQELRGTGTGSTDTQYF	TGTGCCAGCAGCCAAGAACTTAGAGGAACCGGGACAGGGAGCACAGATACGCAGTATTTT
-	-	TRBJ1-5	TRBV12-3/TRBV12-4	CASSLRGGYNQPQHF	TGTGCCAGCAGTTTACGGGGAGGGTACAATCAGCCCCAGCATTTT
-	many	TRBJ2-4	TRBV28	CASSPPKRDKNIQYF	TGTGCCAGCAGCCCCCCCAAAAGGGACAAAAACATTCAGTACTTC
-	-	TRBJ2-7	TRBV24-1	CATSDLNTYEQYF	TGTGCCACCAGTGATTTGAACACCTACGAGCAGTACTTC
-	-	TRBJ2-7	TRBV7-2	CASSDLPYEQYF	TGTGCCAGCAGCGACTTACCCTACGAGCAGTACTTC
-	many	TRBJ1-1	TRBV12-3/TRBV12-4	CASSFPRVVAEAFF	TGTGCCAGCAGTTTCCCCAGGGTTGTCGCTGAAGCTTTCTTT
-	-	TRBJ1-1	TRBV21-1	CASNRSDSTEAFF	TGTGCCAGCAACCGATCCGACAGCACTGAAGCTTTCTTT
TRBD1	-	TRBJ2-1	TRBV28	CASSLPDRGYEQFF	TGTGCCAGCAGTTTACCGGACAGGGGATATGAGCAGTTCTTC
TRBD2	-	TRBJ2-1	TRBV5-1	CASSQLYSGGAHNEQFF	TGCGCCAGCAGCCAGTTGTATAGCGGGGGGGCTCACAATGAGCAGTTCTTC
-	few	TRBJ2-1	TRBV21-1	CAVPGSAYNEQFF	TGTGCCGTTCCAGGGAGCGCCTACAATGAGCAGTTCTTC
-	many	TRBJ1-2	TRBV6-6	CASSYREGGYTF	TGTGCCAGCAGTTACCGTGAGGGTGGCTACACCTTC
-	many	TRBJ2-1	TRBV6-5	CASSYRRVSGPSYEQFF	TGTGCCAGCAGTTACCGCCGTGTCTCCGGACCCTCTTATGAGCAGTTCTTC
TRBD2	few	TRBJ2-7	TRBV13	CASSPAGTSSNEQYF	TGTGCCAGCAGCCCCGCCGGGACTAGTTCCAACGAGCAGTACTTC
-	few	TRBJ2-4	TRBV6-6	CASSYSRENIQYF	TGTGCCAGCAGTTATTCGAGGGAAAACATTCAGTACTTC
-	-	TRBJ1-4	TRBV7-2	CASSYDGLNEKLFF	TGTGCCAGCAGCTACGACGGATTAAATGAAAAACTGTTTTTT
-	few	TRBJ2-5	TRBV7-3	CASSLIGLPQETQYF	TGTGCCAGCAGCTTAATAGGACTGCCTCAAGAGACCCAGTACTTC
-	few	TRBJ1-2	TRBV20-1	CSAKEGNYGYTF	TGCAGTGCTAAGGAGGGGAACTATGGCTACACCTTC
-	-	TRBJ2-7	TRBV5-1	CASSFSGPYEQYF	TGCGCCAGCAGCTTTTCTGGGCCCTACGAGCAGTACTTC
-	many	TRBJ2-1	TRBV24-1	CATSYQGNEQFF	TGTGCCACCAGTTACCAGGGCAATGAGCAGTTCTTC
-	many	TRBJ2-7	TRBV12-3/TRBV12-4	CASSGTESSYEQYF	TGTGCCAGCAGTGGGACGGAGAGCTCCTACGAGCAGTACTTC
-	-	TRBJ2-5	TRBV7-9	CASSLVYPGHQETQYF	TGTGCCAGCAGCTTAGTATATCCGGGACACCAAGAGACCCAGTACTTC
-	-	TRBJ2-2	TRBV20-1	CSASPGVANTGELFF	TGCAGTGCTAGCCCGGGGGTCGCGAACACCGGGGAGCTGTTTTTT
-	-	TRBJ2-1	TRBV7-3	CASSLDPRSNEQFF	TGTGCCAGCAGCTTAGATCCCAGGAGCAATGAGCAGTTCTTC
TRBD1	many	TRBJ1-4	TRBV20-1	CSARPGQGDEKLFF	TGCAGTGCTAGACCGGGACAGGGCGATGAAAAACTGTTTTTT
TRBD2	-	TRBJ2-1	TRBV4-3	CASSQDRASGGAAYEQFF	TGCGCCAGCAGCCAAGATAGAGCATCGGGGGGGGCCGCCTATGAGCAGTTCTTC
-	many	TRBJ2-6	TRBV15	CATSRVSGANVLTF	TGTGCCACCAGCAGAGTGTCTGGGGCCAACGTCCTGACTTTC
-	few	TRBJ2-5	TRBV20-1	CSARKYQWETQYF	TGCAGTGCTAGGAAGTATCAGTGGGAGACCCAGTACTTC
-	many	TRBJ1-1	TRBV7-9	CASSANLRLMLNTEAFF	TGTGCCAGCAGCGCCAACCTCCGACTTATGTTGAACACTGAAGCTTTCTTT
TRBD2	many	TRBJ2-1	TRBV6-1	CASRRTSGSIAVLFF	TGTGCCAGCAGAAGGACTAGCGGGTCCATAGCAGTTTTGTTCTTC